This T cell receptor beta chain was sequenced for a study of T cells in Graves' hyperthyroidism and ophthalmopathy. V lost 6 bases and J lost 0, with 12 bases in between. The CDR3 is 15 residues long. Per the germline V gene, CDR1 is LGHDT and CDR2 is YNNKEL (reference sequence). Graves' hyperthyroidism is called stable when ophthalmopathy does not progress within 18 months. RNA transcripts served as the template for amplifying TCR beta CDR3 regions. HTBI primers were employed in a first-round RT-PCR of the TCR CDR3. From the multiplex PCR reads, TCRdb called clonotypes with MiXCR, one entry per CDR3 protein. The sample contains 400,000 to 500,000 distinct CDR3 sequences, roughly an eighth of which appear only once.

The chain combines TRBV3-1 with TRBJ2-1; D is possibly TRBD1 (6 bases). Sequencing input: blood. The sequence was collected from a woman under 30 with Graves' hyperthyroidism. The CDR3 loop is CASSYRADSYNEQFF. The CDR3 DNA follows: TGTGCCAGCAGTTACAGGGCGGACTCCTACAATGAGCAGTTCTTC.